The rows below give T cell receptor beta chains drawn from one sample of a study of blood T cell repertoires in COVID-19. Here immunoSEQ multiplex PCR was the method, and the copy in TCRdb shows in-frame clones only, minus some. This table has about 270,000 clones, 85% to 90% appearing once. Sequencing was performed on PBMCs or T cells enriched from blood (not recorded which). The receptor source for this set is a woman aged 25 to 45 with acute COVID-19. CDR3s include the opening cysteine and the closing phenylalanine or tryptophan. The D gene is left open where the match is weak. The size field is filled for only some rows; it gives once, few, many or a size class.

j_call | d_call | clone_size | v_call | cdr3_aa | cdr3_nt
TRBJ1-1 | . | . | TRBV28 | CASSFLKTVNTEAFF | TGTGCCAGCAGTTTTCTTAAAACAGTGAACACTGAAGCTTTCTTT
TRBJ1-5 | . | . | TRBV7-2 | CASSLAENQPQHF | TGTGCCAGCAGCTTAGCGGAGAATCAGCCCCAGCATTTT
TRBJ2-2 | . | . | TRBV1 | CTSSRRFGELFF | TGCACCAGCAGCCGTAGATTTGGGGAGCTGTTTTTT
TRBJ2-3 | TRBD2 | once | TRBV28 | CASNTLAGGTDTQYF | TGTGCCAGCAACACCCTAGCGGGAGGAACAGATACGCAGTATTTT
TRBJ2-7 | . | . | TRBV5-4 | CASSRGGMAGAYEQYF | TGTGCCAGCAGCCGAGGGGGGATGGCGGGGGCCTACGAGCAGTACTTC
TRBJ2-3 | . | . | TRBV19 | CASSIGDSGTDTQYF | TGTGCCAGTAGTATAGGGGACTCCGGCACAGATACGCAGTATTTT
TRBJ2-1 | . | . | TRBV6-5 | CASSYGLNNEQFF | TGTGCCAGCAGTTACGGGCTAAACAATGAGCAGTTCTTC
TRBJ1-3 | . | . | TRBV28 | CASSLRGGGNTIYF | TGTGCCAGCAGTTTACGGGGTGGTGGAAACACCATATATTTT
TRBJ2-3 | TRBD2 | . | TRBV7-2 | CASSPSGLAGGDTQYF | TGTGCCAGCAGCCCATCGGGACTAGCGGGAGGGGATACGCAGTATTTT
TRBJ2-5 | . | . | TRBV12-3/TRBV12-4 | CASSLGEAETQYF | TGTGCCAGCAGTTTAGGAGAAGCGGAGACCCAGTACTTC
TRBJ2-3 | TRBD2 | . | TRBV2 | CASTTGLAGSTDTQYF | TGTGCCAGCACCACGGGACTAGCGGGATCTACAGATACGCAGTATTTT
TRBJ1-4 | . | . | TRBV28 | CASRGQMNEKLFF | TGTGCCAGCAGAGGACAGATGAATGAAAAACTGTTTTTT
TRBJ1-5 | . | . | TRBV6-2/TRBV6-3 | CASSYSSAGLTPQHF | TGTGCCAGCAGTTACTCGAGTGCAGGGCTCACGCCCCAGCATTTT
TRBJ2-3 | TRBD1 | few | TRBV2 | CASSQRQGTTDTQYF | TGTGCCAGCAGTCAAAGACAGGGGACCACAGATACGCAGTATTTT
TRBJ2-7 | TRBD2 | . | TRBV6-2/TRBV6-3 | CASSTSGRGNEQYF | TGTGCCAGCAGTACAAGCGGGAGGGGAAACGAGCAGTACTTC
TRBJ1-1 | TRBD1 | . | TRBV27 | CASGTGRNTEAFF | TGTGCCAGCGGGACAGGGAGGAACACTGAAGCTTTCTTT
TRBJ2-1 | TRBD2 | . | TRBV7-3 | CASSPTGTNSNNEQFF | TGTGCCAGCAGCCCAACCGGGACTAACTCAAACAATGAGCAGTTCTTC
TRBJ1-6 | TRBD1 | . | TRBV28 | CASRIAGTGSNSPLHF | TGTGCCAGCAGAATTGCCGGGACAGGGAGTAATTCACCCCTCCACTTT
TRBJ1-2 | TRBD1 | . | TRBV25-1 | CASSPGTDTFYGYTF | TGTGCCAGCAGTCCCGGGACAGACACGTTCTATGGCTACACCTTC
TRBJ2-1 | TRBD2 | once | TRBV3-1/TRBV3-2 | CASSRGGRNNYNEQFF | TGTGCCAGCAGCCGCGGGGGACGGAACAACTACAATGAGCAGTTCTTC
TRBJ1-3 | . | . | TRBV18 | CASSPPAGNTIYF | TGTGCCAGCTCACCACCAGCCGGAAACACCATATATTTT
TRBJ2-1 | TRBD2 | . | TRBV6-1 | CASSEGGGSFFGDEQFF | TGTGCCAGCAGTGAAGGGGGCGGGAGCTTTTTTGGGGATGAGCAGTTCTTC
TRBJ1-1 | . | . | TRBV12-2 | CASRSHYWVYTEAFF | TGTGCAAGTCGCTCCCACTACTGGGTGTACACTGAAGCTTTCTTT
TRBJ1-6 | TRBD1 | . | TRBV5-8 | CASGRQGINSPLHF | TGTGCCAGCGGAAGACAGGGCATTAATTCACCCCTCCACTTT
TRBJ1-2 | . | . | TRBV2 | CASSLEELYGYTF | TGTGCCAGCAGCCTAGAAGAGCTCTATGGCTACACCTTC
TRBJ1-1 | TRBD1 | . | TRBV6-5 | CASKFSGGTEAFF | TGTGCCAGCAAATTTTCAGGGGGCACTGAAGCTTTCTTT
TRBJ2-7 | TRBD1 | . | TRBV19 | CASSMPQQGSPYEQYF | TGTGCCAGTAGTATGCCACAACAGGGGTCCCCTTACGAGCAGTACTTC
TRBJ2-1 | TRBD2 | once | TRBV11-3 | CASSWTSLYNEQFF | TGTGCCAGCAGCTGGACTAGCCTCTACAATGAGCAGTTCTTC
TRBJ1-3 | . | . | TRBV18 | CASSPPGEYGNTIYF | TGTGCCAGCTCACCACCTGGGGAGTATGGAAACACCATATATTTT
TRBJ2-1 | . | . | TRBV30 | CAWSPSRNEQFF | TGTGCCTGGAGTCCTAGCAGGAATGAGCAGTTCTTC
TRBJ1-1 | . | . | TRBV30 | CAWSLEGGNTEAFF | TGTGCCTGGAGCCTCGAAGGAGGGAACACTGAAGCTTTCTTT
TRBJ2-7 | TRBD2 | . | TRBV6-2/TRBV6-3 | CASSYRGSGSYEQYF | TGTGCCAGCAGTTATAGGGGTAGCGGGTCCTACGAGCAGTACTTC
TRBJ2-7 | . | . | TRBV28 | CASSSYSGKVGEQYF | TGTGCCAGCAGCTCTTATTCAGGGAAGGTAGGGGAGCAGTACTTC
TRBJ1-1 | . | . | TRBV18 | CASSPVRGNTEAFF | TGTGCCAGCTCACCAGTCCGGGGAAACACTGAAGCTTTCTTT
TRBJ2-3 | . | . | TRBV5-1 | CASSLRQQALADTQYF | TGCGCCAGCAGCTTGAGGCAACAGGCGTTGGCAGATACGCAGTATTTT
TRBJ2-3 | TRBD2 | . | TRBV3-1/TRBV3-2 | CASSPSSGSSTDTQYF | TGTGCCAGCAGCCCATCTAGCGGGTCTAGCACAGATACGCAGTATTTT
TRBJ2-7 | TRBD2 | . | TRBV3-1/TRBV3-2 | CASSQDPAGGPYEQYF | TGTGCCAGCAGCCAAGATCCGGCGGGAGGGCCCTACGAGCAGTACTTC
TRBJ1-5 | . | . | TRBV27 | CASQLQGNSNQPQHF | TGTGCCAGCCAGTTACAGGGCAATAGCAATCAGCCCCAGCATTTT
TRBJ1-2 | . | . | TRBV29-1 | CSGELANYGYTF | TGCAGCGGTGAACTAGCTAACTATGGCTACACCTTC
TRBJ2-1 | . | few | TRBV7-9 | CASSFLYNEQFF | TGTGCCAGCAGCTTCCTGTACAATGAGCAGTTCTTC
TRBJ2-7 | TRBD2 | . | TRBV4-1 | CASSQDTSGLYEQYF | TGCGCCAGCAGCCAAGACACTAGCGGACTGTACGAGCAGTACTTC
TRBJ1-1 | . | . | TRBV4-1 | CASSQGEQGRIVGNTEAFF | TGCGCCAGCAGCCAAGGGGAACAGGGTAGGATAGTGGGAAACACTGAAGCTTTCTTT
TRBJ1-2 | . | . | TRBV6-5 | CASSYSAEANYGYTF | TGTGCCAGCAGTTACTCGGCAGAAGCTAACTATGGCTACACCTTC
TRBJ2-1 | TRBD2 | once | TRBV19 | CASSPPSGGPYEQFF | TGTGCCAGTAGTCCGCCTAGCGGGGGGCCCTATGAGCAGTTCTTC
TRBJ2-3 | TRBD1 | . | TRBV7-3 | CASSFAGGSTDTQYF | TGTGCCAGCAGTTTCGCAGGGGGCAGCACAGATACGCAGTATTTT